This T cell receptor beta chain was found in a study of OX40 agonist ivuxolimab in advanced cancers. Study details: Patients received ivuxolimab, an agonistic anti-OX40 (CD134) antibody. Three patients got partial responses; one had hepatocellular carcinoma and two had cutaneous melanoma.

Study observations and caveats: The specificity for antigen of the expanded peripheral T cells was not determined.

The CDR3 is made up of 16 amino acids. Germline V gene lookup returns CDR1 SGHNT and CDR2 YYREEE (reference sequence). V was trimmed by 0 bases and J by 3 bases, leaving 12 bases between them. As concerns this clone: Its specificity is not known.

Only in-frame clones appear in the TCRdb table, and some are missing; sequencing was by immunoSEQ multiplex PCR. This table holds about 67,000 clones, around 86% found once. Sequences were derived from CD4+ or CD8+ T cells sorted from blood, sampled in a trial of the OX40 agonist ivuxolimab. The rearrangement uses TRBV5-4 and TRBJ2-2, with D perhaps TRBD2 (6 bases). The TCR comes from an adult with an advanced solid tumor such as melanoma, head and neck, liver or kidney cancer. DNA for the CDR3: TGTGCCAGCAGCTTGGCGGGAGTTTGGGACACCGGGGAGCTGTTTTTT. It specifies CASSLAGVWDTGELFF.